Following are 16 T cell receptor beta chains from one sample sequenced in a study of blood T cell repertoires in COVID-19. TCRdb keeps only in-frame clones here, not all; method: immunoSEQ multiplex PCR. Among roughly 160,000 clones listed, around 84% were seen once. Sequencing input: peripheral blood. All receptors come from a man between 45 and 60 years old with active or convalescent COVID-19.

The chain links TRBV24-1 to TRBJ2-1; TRBD2 is a possible D gene (5 bases). Germline lookup yields CDR1 KGHDR and CDR2 SFDVKD. V lost 7 bases and J 9 bases, leaving 9 bases between the germline ends. CDR3 length: 11 amino acids. The CDR3 is CATRHGIEQFF. The CDR3, as DNA: TGTGCCACCAGGCACGGGATTGAGCAGTTCTTC.

The V call is TRBV5-4, the J call TRBJ2-5, with 8 bases aligning to TRBD1. The length of the CDR3 is 15 residues. CDR1 SGHNT and CDR2 YYREEE come from the germline V gene (reference sequence). The V gene end was trimmed by 9 bases and the J gene end by 5 bases; junction bases not matched to a gene: 15. CDR3 bases: TGTGCCACCCTCCAATCAGGGGGCGGCGGGGAGACCCAGTACTTC. Its translation: CATLQSGGGGETQYF.

This rearrangement joins TRBV11-3 to TRBJ2-7; tentatively, D is TRBD2 (7 bases). The V end was cut by 5 bases, the J end by 1 base, with 12 bases between. Per germline, CDR1 SGHNT and CDR2 YENEEA. There are 14 residues in the CDR3. The CDR3: CASSPGGISYEQYF. In nucleotides, the CDR3 is TGTGCCAGCAGCCCGGGGGGCATTTCCTACGAGCAGTACTTC.

The chain has TRBV6-5 and TRBJ1-2; D perhaps matches TRBD1 (5 bases). Germline CDR1 reads MNHEY; CDR2 reads SVGAGI. V lost 0 bases and J 6 bases, leaving 14 bases between the germline ends. The CDR3 is 15 amino acids. The CDR3 here is CASSYSARWGDGYTF. CDR3 DNA: TGTGCCAGCAGTTACTCGGCCAGGTGGGGCGATGGCTACACCTTC.

V gene TRBV27 combines with J gene TRBJ2-7; maybe TRBD1 (5 bases). This CDR3 is 14 amino acids long. V shed 2 bases and J shed 3 bases, with 11 bases lying between them. Germline V CDR1 and CDR2: MNHEY, SMNVEV (reference sequence). The CDR3 region is CASSLGAGGYEQYF. CDR3 nucleotides: TGTGCCAGCAGTTTAGGGGCAGGTGGCTACGAGCAGTACTTC.

The V gene is TRBV11-3, the J gene TRBJ2-5, with D unclear. V lost 7 bases, J lost 2 bases, and 8 bases lay in between. Germline CDR1 SGHNT, CDR2 YENEEA. The CDR3 loop spans 12 amino acids. CDR3 sequence: CASKSVQETQYF. The CDR3 nucleotides read TGTGCCAGCAAATCAGTACAAGAGACCCAGTACTTC.

This clone was seen only once. The gene calls are TRBV5-1 and TRBJ2-5; 12 bases fit TRBD2. V lost 1 base to trimming and J lost 1 base; unmatched junction nucleotides: 14. CDR3 length: 20 residues. The V gene's germline CDR1 is SGHRS and CDR2 YFSETQ. CDR3 region: CASSLRTSGTLRSGQETQYF. CDR3 sequence (DNA): TGCGCCAGCAGCTTGAGGACTAGCGGGACTCTTAGGTCGGGCCAAGAGACCCAGTACTTC. Looking up the rest from reference TRBV5-1 and TRBJ2-5 gives the full variable domain: KAGVTQTPRYLIKTRGQQVTLSCSPISGHRSVSWYQQTPGQGLQFLFEYFSETQRNKGNFPGRFSGRQFSNSRSEMNVSTLELGDSALYLCASSLRTSGTLRSGQETQYFGPGTRLLVL.

The table lists this clone with a count of one. The chain links TRBV5-1 to TRBJ2-3, with 10 bases fitting TRBD2. CDR1 is SGHRS and CDR2 is YFSETQ in the germline V gene. The V and J ends lost 3 bases and 0 bases, in that order; junction bases with no gene match: 4. This CDR3 contains 16 residues. The CDR3 reads CASSSSGSASTDTQYF. In nucleotides, the CDR3 is TGCGCCAGCAGCTCTAGCGGGAGCGCTAGCACAGATACGCAGTATTTT.

J is TRBJ2-3 and V is TRBV19, with TRBD2 identical over 11 bases. Germline trimming cut 3 bases from V and 2 bases from J; bases unmatched to any gene: 10. Germline CDR1 and CDR2: LNHDA and SQIVND (reference sequence). This CDR3 has 18 amino acids. The CDR3 nucleotides read TGTGCCAGTAGTATCTCCTCGACTAGCGGGGAGTCCACAGATACGCAGTATTTT. Amino acid sequence: CASSISSTSGESTDTQYF.

The chain recombines TRBV5-6 with TRBJ2-1; perhaps TRBD2 as D (6 bases). The germline V and J ends were trimmed by 0 bases and 1 base, with 11 bases remaining between them. This CDR3 has 16 amino acids. Germline assignment: CDR1 SGHDT and CDR2 YYEEEE. CDR3 bases: TGTGCCAGCAGCTTGGAGCTGCGGGAATCCTACAATGAGCAGTTCTTC. Translated: CASSLELRESYNEQFF.

The V call is TRBV7-8, the J call TRBJ2-5; tentative D call: TRBD1 (6 bases). The V and J ends lost 3 bases and 5 bases respectively, with 13 bases between them. This CDR3 comprises 14 residues. Germline V lookup: CDR1 SGHVS, CDR2 FQNEAQ. The DNA of the CDR3 is TGTGCCAGCAGCTTTAGACAGGACGGGGAGACCCAGTACTTC. This sequence encodes CASSFRQDGETQYF.

J is TRBJ2-5 and V is TRBV5-1, with D possibly matching TRBD2 (7 bases). V was pared by 6 bases and J by 4 bases, with 19 bases between. The CDR3 is made up of 15 amino acids. Germline V CDR1 and CDR2: SGHRS, YFSETQ. CDR3 residues: CASTWQGRAGETQYF. The CDR3 DNA sequence: TGCGCCAGCACTTGGCAGGGGAGGGCTGGAGAGACCCAGTACTTC.

The V and J genes are TRBV6-1 and TRBJ1-6; TRBD1 aligns across 11 bases. Germline assignment: CDR1 MNHNS and CDR2 SASEGT. V shed 2 bases and J 7 bases; nucleotides not matched to a gene: 4. The CDR3 loop spans 16 amino acids. CDR3 DNA: TGTGCCAGCAGTGAACGGACAGGGGGCAGGAATTCACCCCTCCACTTT. It yields the protein CASSERTGGRNSPLHF.

This clone was seen a few times. The rearrangement joins TRBV19 to TRBJ2-3; D gene unclear. Per germline, CDR1 LNHDA and CDR2 SQIVND (reference sequence). V lost 10 bases to trimming and J lost 2 bases, with 16 bases between them. The CDR3 has 14 amino acids. In DNA, the CDR3 is TGTGCCACCAAGACAAAAGGCACCACAGATACGCAGTATTTT. Translating gives CATKTKGTTDTQYF.

CDR3 protein: CASSLRTGYSAGELFF. In DNA form, the CDR3 reads TGTGCCAGCAGCCTCAGGACAGGATATAGCGCGGGGGAGCTGTTTTTT. This rearrangement joins TRBV3-1 (or the pseudogene TRBV3-2) to TRBJ2-2; 7 bases fit TRBD1. The germline V gene encodes CDR1 LGHDT and CDR2 YNNKEL (reference sequence). The CDR3 extends over 16 amino acids. Trimming took 4 bases from V and 8 from J; bases not matched to a gene: 13.

The V and J genes are TRBV27 and TRBJ2-7, with a tentative D call TRBD1 (6 bases). The germline V gene has CDR1 MNHEY and CDR2 SMNVEV (reference sequence). This CDR3 comprises 15 residues. V dropped 3 bases and J dropped 3 bases, with 15 bases sitting between them. CDR3 residues: CASSFQLQGYYEQYF. DNA of the CDR3: TGTGCCAGCAGTTTTCAACTACAGGGATACTACGAGCAGTACTTC.